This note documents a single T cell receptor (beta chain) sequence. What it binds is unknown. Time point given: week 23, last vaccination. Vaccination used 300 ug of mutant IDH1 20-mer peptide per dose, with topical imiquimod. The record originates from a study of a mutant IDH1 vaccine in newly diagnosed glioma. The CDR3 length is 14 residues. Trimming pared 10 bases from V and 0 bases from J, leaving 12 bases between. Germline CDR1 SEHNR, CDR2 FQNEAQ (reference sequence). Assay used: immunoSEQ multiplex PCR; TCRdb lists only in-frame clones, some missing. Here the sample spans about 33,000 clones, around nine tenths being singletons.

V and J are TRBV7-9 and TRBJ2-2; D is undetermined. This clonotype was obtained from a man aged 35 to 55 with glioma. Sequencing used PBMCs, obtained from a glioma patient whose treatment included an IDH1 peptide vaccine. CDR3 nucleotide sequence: TGTGCCATCCCGATCCCTACGAACACCGGGGAGCTGTTTTTT. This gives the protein CAIPIPTNTGELFF.